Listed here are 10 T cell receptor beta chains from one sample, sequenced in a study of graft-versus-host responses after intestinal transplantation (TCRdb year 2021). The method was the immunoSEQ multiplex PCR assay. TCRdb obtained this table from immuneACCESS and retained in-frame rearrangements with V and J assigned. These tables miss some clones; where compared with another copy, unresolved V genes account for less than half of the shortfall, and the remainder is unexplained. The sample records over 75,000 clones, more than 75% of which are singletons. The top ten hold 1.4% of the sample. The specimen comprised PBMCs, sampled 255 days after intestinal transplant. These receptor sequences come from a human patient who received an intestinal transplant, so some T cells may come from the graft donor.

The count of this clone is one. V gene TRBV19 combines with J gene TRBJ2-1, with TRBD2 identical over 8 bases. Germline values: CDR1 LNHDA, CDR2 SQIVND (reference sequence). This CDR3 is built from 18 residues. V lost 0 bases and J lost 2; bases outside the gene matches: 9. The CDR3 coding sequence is TGTGCCAGTAGTATAGAAGGTGAAGGAGCGGGAGCCTACAATGAGCAGTTCTTC. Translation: CASSIEGEGAGAYNEQFF.

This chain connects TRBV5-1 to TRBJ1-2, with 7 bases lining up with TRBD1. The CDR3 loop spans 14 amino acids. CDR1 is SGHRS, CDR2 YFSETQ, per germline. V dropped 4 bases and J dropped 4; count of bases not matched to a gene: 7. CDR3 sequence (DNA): TGCGCCAGCAGCGAGACAGGGCGAGCCTATGGCTACACCTTC. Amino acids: CASSETGRAYGYTF.

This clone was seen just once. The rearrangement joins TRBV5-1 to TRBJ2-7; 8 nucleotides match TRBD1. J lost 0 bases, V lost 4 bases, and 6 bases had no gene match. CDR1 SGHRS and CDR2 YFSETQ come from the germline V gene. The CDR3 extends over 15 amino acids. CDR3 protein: CASSGGTGSSYEQYF. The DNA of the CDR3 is TGCGCCAGCAGCGGGGGGACAGGCAGCTCCTACGAGCAGTACTTC. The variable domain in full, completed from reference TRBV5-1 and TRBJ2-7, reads KAGVTQTPRYLIKTRGQQVTLSCSPISGHRSVSWYQQTPGQGLQFLFEYFSETQRNKGNFPGRFSGRQFSNSRSEMNVSTLELGDSALYLCASSGGTGSSYEQYFGPGTRLTVT.

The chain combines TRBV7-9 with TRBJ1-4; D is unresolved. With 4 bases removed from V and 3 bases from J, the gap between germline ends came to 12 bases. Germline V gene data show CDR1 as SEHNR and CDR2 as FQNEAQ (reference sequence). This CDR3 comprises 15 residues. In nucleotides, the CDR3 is TGTGCCAGCAGCTCATCGGCAAAGCCTAATGAAAAACTGTTTTTT. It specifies CASSSSAKPNEKLFF.

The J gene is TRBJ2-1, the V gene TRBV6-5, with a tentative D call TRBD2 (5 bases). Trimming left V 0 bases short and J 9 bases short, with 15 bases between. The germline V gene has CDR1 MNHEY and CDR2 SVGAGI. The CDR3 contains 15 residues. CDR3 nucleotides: TGTGCCAGCAGTTACTCGATGGGGTCGGGGAGTGAGCAGTTCTTC. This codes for CASSYSMGSGSEQFF.

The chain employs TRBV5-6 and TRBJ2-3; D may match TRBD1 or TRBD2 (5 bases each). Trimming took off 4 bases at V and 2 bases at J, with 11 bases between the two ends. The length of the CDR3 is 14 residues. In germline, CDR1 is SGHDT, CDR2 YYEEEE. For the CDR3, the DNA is TGTGCCAGCAGCCCGGGACCTAACACAGATACGCAGTATTTT. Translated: CASSPGPNTDTQYF.

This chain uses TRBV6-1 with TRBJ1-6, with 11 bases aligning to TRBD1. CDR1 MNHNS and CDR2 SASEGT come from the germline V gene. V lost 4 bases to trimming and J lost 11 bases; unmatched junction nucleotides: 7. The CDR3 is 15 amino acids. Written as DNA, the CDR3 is TGTGCCAGCAGTGGGTCGGGACAGGGGGTTACACCCCTCCACTTT. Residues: CASSGSGQGVTPLHF.

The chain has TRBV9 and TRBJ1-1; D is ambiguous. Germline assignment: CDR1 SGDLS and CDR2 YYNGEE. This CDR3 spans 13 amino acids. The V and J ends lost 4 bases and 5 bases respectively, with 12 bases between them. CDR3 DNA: TGTGCCAGCAGCCCCCGTGTGGGGACTGAAGCTTTCTTT. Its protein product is CASSPRVGTEAFF.

The CDR3 protein is CASSIFPPGARDEQFF. The CDR3 nucleotides read TGTGCCAGCAGCATCTTCCCGCCGGGGGCCAGGGATGAGCAGTTCTTC. V is TRBV7-6 and J is TRBJ2-1; either TRBD1 or TRBD2 may fit D (6 bases each). Deletions cut 5 bases from V and 8 bases from J, with 22 bases between. The CDR3 contains 16 residues. Germline assignment: CDR1 SGHVS and CDR2 FNYEAQ.

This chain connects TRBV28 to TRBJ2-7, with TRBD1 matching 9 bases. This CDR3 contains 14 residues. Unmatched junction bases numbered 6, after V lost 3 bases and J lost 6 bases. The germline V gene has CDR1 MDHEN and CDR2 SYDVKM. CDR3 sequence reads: CASSLGTGLSEQYF. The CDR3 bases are TGTGCCAGCAGTTTGGGGACAGGGTTATCCGAGCAGTACTTC.